The entry below describes one T cell receptor (beta chain). Its matching antigen is unknown. This sample was included in a study of human versus mouse CDR3 diversity and MHC coevolution. Trimming cost V 0 bases and J 1 base, with 10 bases left between them. CDR1 is SGHNT and CDR2 is YYREEE in the germline V gene (reference sequence). The CDR3 length is 15 residues. The assay was immunoSEQ multiplex PCR, and TCRdb's table has in-frame clones only and misses some. The table has some 60,000 clones, around 94% seen once. Study-wide results and limits: Most of the three human donors had the lowest clonal inequality.

The sequence came from a person in their sixties in good health. Sequencing was done on a sample of naive CD4+ T cells from blood. The subset: CD45RO-negative CD62L-positive naive CD4 T cells. V and J are TRBV5-4 and TRBJ1-1; D gene unclear. The CDR3 bases are TGTGCCAGCAGCTTGGGGCTCGGGGAGAACACTGAAGCTTTCTTT. Its translation is CASSLGLGENTEAFF.